This TCR beta chain was recovered during a study of blood T cell repertoires in COVID-19 (TCRdb year 2020). For context, the study as a whole: Collaborator samples came from the United States, Italy and Spain and covered acute and convalescent phases of COVID-19. The prospective study material was composed of cDNA or gDNA derived from T cells, B-cell-depleted T cells, or PBMCs. Deeply sampled blood TCRbeta repertoires from subjects exposed to, actively infected with, or recovered from COVID-19 were included in the dataset. The repertoires were released in a freely available public database meant as a resource for research on the immune response to SARS-CoV-2. Samples were obtained from the ongoing ImmuneRACE study (first 160 participants) and from some 1,200 subjects provided by 6 global collaborators. Nearly every sample came with metadata listing a de-identified subject ID, COVID-19 status, age in years and sex. HLA class I and class II types, where available, came from metadata supplied by the sample provider rather than from assay-based typing.

A note on this clone: Its specific antigen is unknown. No much larger clone is present one base from it, and per-base qualities are unavailable.

V loses 1 base of germline sequence and J loses 7 bases, and the interval between the two ends is 11 bases. Including the terminal cysteine and phenylalanine, the CDR3 comprises 14 residues. Only the CDR3 part of the read is kept: 42 bases, read in frame from the first base. The CDR1 and CDR2 encoded by the germline V gene (reference sequence) are LGHDT and YNNKEL. Participants in the prospective study were enrolled through a virtual design, were aged roughly 18 to 100 years, and lived in 24 United States geographic areas. In the prospective study, cohorts were assigned on the basis of participant-reported clinical history obtained from a screening survey and a study questionnaire. Exposed participants were defined as having been in contact with someone with a PCR-confirmed or clinician-diagnosed COVID-19 case within 2 weeks of study entry. In the prospective study, mobile phlebotomists collected whole blood, serum and a nasopharyngeal or oropharyngeal swab from each participant. Additional blood draws and questionnaires over an approximately two-month period could optionally be provided by prospective study participants. Blood samples from the prospective study were shipped frozen or at room temperature prior to DNA extraction.

The immunoSEQ Assay, a bias-controlled multiplex PCR, was used to amplify TCRbeta CDR3 regions from genomic DNA. On the authors' methods: The number of nucleated cells in each sample was estimated from the amplification of reference gene primers within the assay. To quantify the absolute abundance of each unique TCRbeta CDR3 rearrangement, sequence reads were collapsed and filtered. Productive Simpson clonality was computed per sample as the square root of Simpson's diversity index over productive rearrangements. Entries here come from immuneACCESS through TCRdb and include only in-frame sequences with V and J called. Some clones fail to appear in such tables; in the studies checked, an unresolved V gene covers under half of the shortfall, and the cause of the remainder is unknown. D and trimming come from the DNA, and the V and J calls and clone size come from that table. This sample lists 200,000 to 250,000 clones; just under 90% were detected once. Jointly, the top ten make up around 1% of the sample.

Beyond this particular receptor, the publication reports: The amount of clinical and demographic metadata varied by source and participant and was provided uncurated.

The sequence links TRBV3-1 (or the pseudogene TRBV3-2) to TRBJ2-1, with TRBD2 perhaps the D gene, on 6 matching bases. The origin of this receptor is a man aged 50 or older who had been exposed to COVID-19. The sequenced sample consisted of PBMCs or T cells enriched from blood (not recorded which). CDR3 loop: CASSQAGVRNEQFF. The DNA reads TGTGCCAGCAGCCAAGCGGGAGTGCGGAATGAGCAGTTCTTC.